Sequencing of this TCR beta chain was carried out in a study of T cell responses to AZD1222 COVID-19 vaccine. Generated by immunoSEQ multiplex PCR, the TCRdb table keeps only in-frame clones and is missing some. The repertoire holds 95,000 to 100,000 clones, approximately 91% seen once, with roughly 15% in the top ten. Second doses were pooled across both intervals (about 4 or about 12 weeks). Study-level findings and limits: Donors in the cohort were predominantly white British and more often female, and clonal diversity was possibly underestimated. Spike regions recognized by vaccine-associated CD4 TCRs spanned the protein, led by 160-218 and 743-854.

About this clone: The antigen is unknown.

This CDR3 is 15 amino acids long. Trimming pared 5 bases from V and 4 bases from J, leaving 17 bases between. Germline-derived CDR1 and CDR2 are SGHNT and YENEEA. The receptor was derived from an adult who received the AZD1222 COVID-19 vaccine. The chain joins TRBV11-3 to TRBJ2-5, with D possibly matching TRBD2 (5 bases). The sequencing here drew on peripheral blood, taken 28 days after the second AZD1222 dose. This chain's CDR3 is CASSPGRIEGETQYF. DNA for the CDR3: TGTGCCAGCAGCCCCGGTCGTATTGAGGGAGAGACCCAGTACTTC.